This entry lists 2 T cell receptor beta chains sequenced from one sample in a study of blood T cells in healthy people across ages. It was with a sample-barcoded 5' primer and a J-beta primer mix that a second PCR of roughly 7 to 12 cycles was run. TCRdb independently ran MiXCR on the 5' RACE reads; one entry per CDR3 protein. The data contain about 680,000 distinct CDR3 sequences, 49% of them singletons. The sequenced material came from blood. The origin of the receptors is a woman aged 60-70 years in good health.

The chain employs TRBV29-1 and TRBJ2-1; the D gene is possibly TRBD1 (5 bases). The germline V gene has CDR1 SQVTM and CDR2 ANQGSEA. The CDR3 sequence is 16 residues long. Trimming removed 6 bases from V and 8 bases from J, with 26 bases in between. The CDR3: CSVPPWIRSRGDEQFF. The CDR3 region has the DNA TGCAGCGTACCCCCGTGGATAAGGTCAAGGGGCGATGAGCAGTTCTTC.

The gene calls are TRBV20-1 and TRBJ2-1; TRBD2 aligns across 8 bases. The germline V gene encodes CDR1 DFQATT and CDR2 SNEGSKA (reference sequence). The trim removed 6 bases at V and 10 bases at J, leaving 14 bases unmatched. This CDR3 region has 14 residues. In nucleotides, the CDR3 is TGCAGTGCGGGTCCCGGGACTAGTTCACGGGAGCAGTTCTTC. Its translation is CSAGPGTSSREQFF.